This note documents a single TCR beta chain sequence. Seattle-derived patients entered the study during active infection and were followed longitudinally. The data are from a study of blood T cell repertoires in COVID-19. Study overall: The United States, Italy and Spain supplied acute and convalescent COVID-19 samples. PBMCs, B-cell-depleted T cells, or T cells provided the cDNA or gDNA that made up the material.

Germline CDR1 LNHDA, CDR2 SQIVND (reference sequence). The V segment lost 5 bases and the J segment 3 bases; nucleotides outside the gene matches: 3. The CDR3 is 13 amino acids. Some clones are missing from TCRdb's copy, which holds only in-frame ones; the method was immunoSEQ multiplex PCR. Of fewer than 350,000 clones listed, roughly nine tenths are singletons. This clonotype was sampled from a woman between 25 and 40 years old with COVID-19, enrolled during active disease. Sequencing was performed on peripheral blood. The rearrangement uses TRBV19 and TRBJ1-1; 7 bases match TRBD1. The CDR3 nucleotides read TGTGCCAGTAGTCCCACAGGGGACACTGAAGCTTTCTTT. Protein: CASSPTGDTEAFF.